The 32 T cell receptor beta chains in this list originate from one sample, sequenced in a study of T cells in Graves' hyperthyroidism and ophthalmopathy. RNA transcripts provided the source from which TCR beta CDR3 regions were amplified. The TCR CDR3 was amplified in a first-round RT-PCR using the HTBI primer set. TCRdb recomputed calls from the multiplex PCR reads with MiXCR, one row per CDR3 protein. In the table there are a few hundred thousand distinct CDR3 sequences, around 16% of which are singletons. The material sequenced was blood. The receptors were sampled from a man between 35 and 55 years old with Graves' hyperthyroidism.

There are many counts of this clonotype. This chain links TRBV7-9 with TRBJ2-7, with a weak D call TRBD1 (5 bases). The germline V gene has CDR1 SEHNR and CDR2 FQNEAQ (reference sequence). Trimming cost V 5 bases and J 5 bases, with 16 bases left between them. The CDR3 covers 14 residues. CDR3 region: CASSQWGRLDEQYF. For the CDR3, the DNA is TGTGCCAGCAGCCAATGGGGCAGATTGGACGAGCAGTACTTC.

In its sample, this clonotype was seen many times. This chain uses TRBV2 with TRBJ1-5; a possible D gene is TRBD1 (5 bases). V dropped 8 bases and J dropped 2 bases, with 10 bases sitting between them. CDR1 SNHLY and CDR2 FYNNEI come from the germline V gene. The CDR3 sequence is 13 residues long. This chain's CDR3 is CASLGDRNQPQHF. In DNA form, the CDR3 reads TGTGCCAGCCTAGGGGACCGCAATCAGCCCCAGCATTTT.

Details on this clonotype: This could be a read error, since a much larger clone is one nucleotide away. The V call is TRBV28, the J call TRBJ2-7; D unclear. Trimming pared 6 bases from V and 3 bases from J, leaving 15 bases between. CDR1 is MDHEN and CDR2 is SYDVKM in the germline V gene. This CDR3 has 14 residues. The CDR3 nucleotides read TGTGCCAGCAGCTACGGATGGATGGTCTACGAGCAGTACTTC. It yields the protein CASSYGWMVYEQYF.

This clonotype was seen at least ten times. The rearrangement joins TRBV20-1 to TRBJ2-3; the match to TRBD2 covers 10 bases. The CDR3 totals 14 residues. The V segment lost 3 bases and the J segment 5 bases; nucleotides outside the gene matches: 5. Germline-derived CDR1 and CDR2 are DFQATT and SNEGSKA (reference sequence). CDR3 in DNA: TGCAGTGCTAGGGATAGCGGGGGGAGAGATACGCAGTATTTT. Translation gives CSARDSGGRDTQYF.

In this sample, this clonotype turned up a few times. V usage is TRBV27 and J usage is TRBJ1-4; 9 positions agree with TRBD1. V shed 10 bases, J shed 6 bases, and the junction held 12 bases outside the gene matches. CDR3 size: 15 residues. Germline V gene data show CDR1 as MNHEY and CDR2 as SMNVEV (reference sequence). CDR3 sequence reads: CATKGVDRGDEKLFF. The CDR3 nucleotides are TGTGCCACCAAGGGGGTAGACAGGGGGGATGAAAAACTGTTTTTT.

A few counts support this clonotype. V is TRBV10-3 and J is TRBJ2-3; perhaps TRBD1 as D (5 bases). Germline-derived CDR1 and CDR2 are ENHRY and SYGVKD. The CDR3 totals 15 residues. V gave up 4 bases and J gave up 0 bases, with 11 bases separating them. The CDR3 protein is CAISVRAPSTDTQYF. As DNA, the CDR3 is TGTGCCATCAGTGTCAGGGCCCCTAGCACAGATACGCAGTATTTT.

This clonotype was seen only a few times. The chain employs TRBV4-1 and TRBJ2-1; possible D gene TRBD1, 5 bases. Trimming cost V 3 bases and J 0 bases, with 9 bases left between them. This CDR3 comprises 15 residues. The germline V gene has CDR1 MGHRA and CDR2 YSYEKL. The CDR3 region is CASSHLQVSYNEQFF. In DNA, the CDR3 is TGCGCCAGCAGCCACTTACAGGTCTCCTACAATGAGCAGTTCTTC.

This clonotype was seen ten or more times. The rearrangement links TRBV6-2 or TRBV6-3 to TRBJ1-1; D is ambiguous. The V end was cut by 0 bases, the J end by 8 bases, with 10 bases between. This CDR3 spans 13 amino acids. Germline V lookup: CDR1 MNHEY, CDR2 SVGEGT. The CDR3 DNA reads as TGTGCCAGCAGTTACTCGGCGGGCCGAGAAGCTTTCTTT. This sequence encodes CASSYSAGREAFF.

The J gene is TRBJ2-2, the V gene TRBV12-3 or TRBV12-4; TRBD1 matches 11 bases. Trimming took 3 bases from V and 6 from J; bases not matched to a gene: 6. The CDR3 is made up of 16 amino acids. In DNA form, the CDR3 reads TGTGCCAGCAGTTTGTCCCGGGACAGGGGGTCCGGGGAGCTGTTTTTT. Encoded protein: CASSLSRDRGSGELFF.

This clonotype was recorded many times. The rearrangement joins TRBV7-9 to TRBJ2-2; D call uncertain. Trimming cost V 1 base and J 0 bases, with 3 bases left between them. The CDR3 sequence is 14 residues long. Per germline, CDR1 SEHNR and CDR2 FQNEAQ (reference sequence). CDR3 in amino acids: CASSLETNTGELFF. The DNA of the CDR3 is TGTGCCAGCAGCTTAGAAACGAACACCGGGGAGCTGTTTTTT.

J is TRBJ1-5 and V is TRBV18; TRBD1 is a possible D gene (5 bases). This CDR3 comprises 16 residues. The V end was cut by 1 base, the J end by 0 bases, with 10 bases between. CDR1 and CDR2 from the germline V gene are KGHSH and LQKENI. The CDR3 loop reads CASSPRGGNSNQPQHF. DNA for the CDR3: TGTGCCAGCTCACCACGCGGGGGGAATAGCAATCAGCCCCAGCATTTT.

This clonotype has just a few counts. The rearrangement uses TRBV19 and TRBJ1-5; no definite D call. CDR1 and CDR2 from the germline V gene are LNHDA and SQIVND (reference sequence). The length of the CDR3 is 15 residues. Trimming removed 6 bases from V and 4 bases from J, with 16 bases in between. CDR3 amino acids: CASRPDGVWNQPQHF. Here the CDR3 DNA reads TGTGCCAGTAGACCAGATGGGGTCTGGAATCAGCCCCAGCATTTT.

The rearrangement joins TRBV4-2 to TRBJ1-2, with D possibly matching TRBD1 (6 bases). The CDR3 consists of 16 residues. Looked up from germline, CDR1 is LGHNA and CDR2 is YNFKEQ. V gave up 1 base and J gave up 3 bases, with 15 bases separating them. CDR3 amino acids: CASSQVRSTGDYGYTF. The CDR3 DNA reads TGTGCCAGCAGCCAAGTTCGGTCGACAGGAGACTATGGCTACACCTTC.

This clonotype came up many times. The chain links TRBV5-1 to TRBJ2-7; no definite D call. Germline CDR1 is SGHRS and CDR2 is YFSETQ. The CDR3 contains 13 residues. Trimming stripped 4 bases from V and 7 bases from J, with 15 bases between. The CDR3 nucleotides are TGCGCCAGCAGCACCGACGGAGTCTTAGAGCAGTACTTC. It codes for CASSTDGVLEQYF.

The CDR3 DNA reads TGCAGTGCCACTGGGACTAGCGGGGTCACAGATACGCAGTATTTT. It codes for CSATGTSGVTDTQYF. This chain links TRBV20-1 with TRBJ2-3, with TRBD2 matching 13 bases. The CDR3 totals 15 residues. The trim removed 6 bases at V and 2 bases at J, leaving 5 bases unmatched. The germline V gene has CDR1 DFQATT and CDR2 SNEGSKA (reference sequence).

This clonotype turned up a few times. V is TRBV7-2 and J is TRBJ2-7, with TRBD2 identical over 10 bases. After removal of 5 bases from V and 5 bases from J, the junction contained 6 bases not matched to a gene. CDR3 size: 14 residues. Germline CDR1 is SGHTA and CDR2 is FQGNSA. The DNA of the CDR3 is TGTGCCAGCAGCCCGAGCGGGGGGGCTCACGAGCAGTACTTC. Amino acids: CASSPSGGAHEQYF.

This clonotype has at least ten counts. The genes are TRBV7-2 and TRBJ2-3, with D uncertain. The V gene's germline CDR1 is SGHTA and CDR2 FQGNSA. Deletions cut 1 base from V and 2 bases from J, with 4 bases between. The CDR3 has 13 residues. The CDR3 nucleotides read TGTGCCAGCAGCTTAGGACTCACAGATACGCAGTATTTT. Protein: CASSLGLTDTQYF.

This clonotype was picked up many times. V gene TRBV20-1 combines with J gene TRBJ2-1; 9 nucleotides align to TRBD1. The V gene's germline CDR1 is DFQATT and CDR2 SNEGSKA (reference sequence). The junction had 2 bases not matched to a gene; V was cut back by 4 bases and J by 4 bases. The CDR3 sequence is 13 residues long. CDR3: CSANRGPYNEQFF. The CDR3 nucleotides read TGCAGTGCTAACAGGGGGCCGTACAATGAGCAGTTCTTC.

This chain uses TRBV4-1 with TRBJ1-5; tentative D call: TRBD1 (5 bases). V was clipped by 3 bases and J by 2 bases, with 17 bases between them. Germline V gives CDR1 MGHRA, CDR2 YSYEKL. The CDR3 sequence is 17 residues long. The CDR3: CASSQGPTPWGNQPQHF. The CDR3 DNA reads as TGCGCCAGCAGCCAGGGACCGACCCCCTGGGGCAATCAGCCCCAGCATTTT.

This clonotype has only a few counts. This chain joins TRBV6-2 or TRBV6-3 and TRBJ2-1; TRBD2 agrees at 10 bases. The V gene's germline CDR1 is MNHEY and CDR2 SVGEGT. The length of the CDR3 is 15 residues. Losses at the gene ends were 5 bases for V and 3 bases for J; bases not matched to a gene: 4. The CDR3 sequence: CASSPWTSGYNEQFF. CDR3 bases: TGTGCCAGCAGTCCCTGGACTAGCGGCTACAATGAGCAGTTCTTC.

This clonotype was recorded once. The chain recombines TRBV30 with TRBJ2-7; possibly TRBD2 for D (7 bases). Germline V gives CDR1 GTSNPN, CDR2 SVGIG (reference sequence). Trimming shortened V by 3 bases and J by 7 bases, and 22 bases separated the two germline ends. The CDR3 spans 15 residues. The CDR3 region is CAWREPGGRRLEQYF. The CDR3 bases are TGTGCCTGGAGGGAGCCCGGGGGGCGTCGTTTGGAGCAGTACTTC.

This clonotype turned up a few times. The junction differs from germline at one of its ends, possibly a read error. The chain couples TRBV4-2 to TRBJ2-3, with 8 bases fitting TRBD1. This CDR3 contains 16 residues. Germline assignment: CDR1 LGHNA and CDR2 YNFKEQ. CDR3 sequence: CASSQGQAASTDTQYF. CDR3 DNA: TGCGCCAGCAGCCAGGGACAGGCTGCTAGCACAGATACGCAGTATTTT.

The J gene is TRBJ1-4, the V gene TRBV12-3 or TRBV12-4; TRBD1 matches at 12 bases. The CDR3 has 15 amino acids. The V gene end was trimmed by 3 bases and the J gene end by 17 bases; junction bases not matched to a gene: 13. The CDR3 reads CASSLHGTGGDAAFF. CDR3 DNA: TGTGCCAGCAGTTTGCACGGGACAGGGGGCGACGCAGCATTTTTT.

The chain employs TRBV7-3 and TRBJ2-7; 12 nucleotides match TRBD2. The CDR3 is 18 residues long. Looked up from germline, CDR1 is SGHTA and CDR2 is FQGTGA. With 5 bases clipped from V and 0 bases from J, the junction kept 11 bases outside the gene matches. The CDR3 DNA reads as TGTGCCAGCAGCCGACTAGCGGGGGAGCCAAGCAGCTCCTACGAGCAGTACTTC. Amino acids: CASSRLAGEPSSSYEQYF. The full variable domain, completed using reference TRBV7-3 and TRBJ2-7, is GAGVSQTPSNKVTEKGKYVELRCDPISGHTALYWYRQSLGQGPEFLIYFQGTGAADDSGLPNDRFFAVRPEGSVSTLKIQRTERGDSAVYLCASSRLAGEPSSSYEQYFGPGTRLTVT.

The rearrangement uses TRBV9 and TRBJ2-7; D is undetermined. This CDR3 region has 13 residues. The germline V and J ends were trimmed by 0 bases and 4 bases, with 8 bases remaining between them. Germline assignment: CDR1 SGDLS and CDR2 YYNGEE. CDR3 loop: CASSVGVRYEQYF. Written as DNA, the CDR3 is TGTGCCAGCAGCGTAGGTGTAAGGTACGAGCAGTACTTC.

This clonotype came up many times. V and J are TRBV27 and TRBJ1-6; possibly TRBD1 for D (5 bases). Trimming stripped 9 bases from V and 0 bases from J, with 9 bases between. The CDR3 runs to 14 residues. The germline gives CDR1 MNHEY, CDR2 SMNVEV (reference sequence). Here the CDR3 DNA reads TGTGCCAGTTCAGGGAGCTCCTATAATTCACCCCTCCACTTT. It translates to CASSGSSYNSPLHF.

V is TRBV19 and J is TRBJ1-2; D gene ambiguous. The V and J ends lost 8 bases and 5 bases respectively, with 18 bases between them. Germline V gene data show CDR1 as LNHDA and CDR2 as SQIVND (reference sequence). This CDR3 is 14 amino acids long. The CDR3 spells CASGKGAGTYGYTF. In DNA form, the CDR3 reads TGTGCCAGTGGTAAGGGCGCGGGAACATATGGCTACACCTTC.

This clonotype showed up many times. This chain uses TRBV28 with TRBJ1-5, with D perhaps TRBD1 (5 bases). V lost 1 base, J lost 6 bases, and 10 bases lay in between. The CDR3 totals 14 residues. Germline V gives CDR1 MDHEN, CDR2 SYDVKM. This CDR3 is CASSLSSRGQPQHF. For the CDR3, the DNA is TGTGCCAGCAGTTTATCCAGTAGGGGTCAGCCCCAGCATTTT. The full variable domain, completed using reference TRBV28 and TRBJ1-5, is DVKVTQSSRYLVKRTGEKVFLECVQDMDHENMFWYRQDPGLGLRLIYFSYDVKMKEKGDIPEGYSVSREKKERFSLILESASTNQTSMYLCASSLSSRGQPQHFGDGTRLSIL.

The J gene is TRBJ2-3, the V gene TRBV19; 9 bases align to TRBD2. J gave up 2 bases and V 6 bases, and 6 bases lay outside the gene matches. From germline, CDR1 is LNHDA and CDR2 SQIVND (reference sequence). The CDR3 is 15 amino acids. CDR3 nucleotides: TGTGCCAGTAGCATCGCTAGCGGGGACACAGATACGCAGTATTTT. Its protein product is CASSIASGDTDTQYF.

This clonotype was counted a few times. The J gene is TRBJ2-1, the V gene TRBV6-1, with D unresolved. Trimming took off 7 bases at V and 4 bases at J, with 5 bases between the two ends. CDR1 is MNHNS, CDR2 SASEGT, per germline. The CDR3 is 11 amino acids. The CDR3 DNA sequence: TGTGCCAGCAAGAGGTACAATGAGCAGTTCTTC. This gives the protein CASKRYNEQFF.

The V and J genes are TRBV24-1 and TRBJ2-3, with 7 bases that match TRBD1. This CDR3 contains 15 residues. The germline gives CDR1 KGHDR, CDR2 SFDVKD. J lost 3 bases, V lost 4 bases, and 6 bases had no gene match. CDR3 region: CATSEMTGRTDTQYF. The CDR3 bases are TGTGCCACCAGTGAAATGACAGGGCGGACAGATACGCAGTATTTT.

At least ten counts were recorded for this clonotype. CDR3 DNA sequence: TGCAGTGCTACCCCTAGCGGGGGGGCCTCCTACAATGAGCAGTTCTTC. It translates to CSATPSGGASYNEQFF. The J gene is TRBJ2-1, the V gene TRBV20-1; TRBD2 matches at 12 bases. This CDR3 has 16 residues. The germline V gene has CDR1 DFQATT and CDR2 SNEGSKA (reference sequence). The junction had 4 bases not matched to a gene; V was cut back by 4 bases and J by 0 bases.